This passage covers 10 T cell receptor beta chains from one sample sequenced in a study of OX40 agonist ivuxolimab in advanced cancers. Receptor libraries were prepared by the immunoSEQ multiplex PCR assay. The table was pulled from immuneACCESS by TCRdb, which kept in-frame rearrangements only. Such tables lose some clones; where checked, under half of the loss comes from unresolved V genes, and the rest has no known cause. The sample contains roughly 75,000 clones, around four fifths of them found a single time. The ten largest account for about 0.73% of the sample. The starting material was CD4+ or CD8+ T cells sorted from blood, obtained in a trial of the OX40 agonist ivuxolimab. These receptors originate from an adult with an advanced solid tumor such as melanoma, head and neck, liver or kidney cancer.

The genes are TRBV5-4 and TRBJ1-2, with D possibly being TRBD1 (6 bases). The CDR3 sequence is 15 residues long. Germline lookup yields CDR1 SGHNT and CDR2 YYREEE (reference sequence). V gave up 4 bases and J gave up 6 bases, with 19 bases separating them. The CDR3 sequence: CASSPLTGGMDGYTF. The CDR3 coding sequence is TGTGCCAGCAGCCCCCTGACAGGAGGAATGGATGGCTACACCTTC.

This clone appeared a single time. The chain carries TRBV5-1 and TRBJ2-7; no clear D. The CDR3 has 14 residues. The V end was cut by 0 bases, the J end by 3 bases, with 10 bases between. Germline values: CDR1 SGHRS, CDR2 YFSETQ. In DNA, the CDR3 is TGCGCCAGCAGCTTGGAGGTGGGCCTCTACGAGCAGTACTTC. Translating it yields CASSLEVGLYEQYF.

V is TRBV18 and J is TRBJ2-7, with 9 bases lining up with TRBD1. Trimming cost V 0 bases and J 3 bases; bases outside gene matches: 3. Per the germline V gene, CDR1 is KGHSH and CDR2 is LQKENI. The CDR3 has 15 residues. For the CDR3, the DNA is TGTGCCAGCTCACCACCCGGGACAGGGAACTACGAGCAGTACTTC. Translation: CASSPPGTGNYEQYF.

The gene calls are TRBV11-3 and TRBJ2-5; D gene uncertain. From germline, CDR1 is SGHNT and CDR2 YENEEA. V lost 1 base, J lost 2 bases, and 8 bases lay in between. The CDR3 runs 14 residues. CDR3 nucleotides: TGTGCCAGCAGCTTAGTACTGTTACAAGAGACCCAGTACTTC. Translated, it gives CASSLVLLQETQYF.

J is TRBJ1-5 and V is TRBV7-6; TRBD1 matches 10 bases. The J segment lost 6 bases and the V segment lost 3 bases, leaving 2 bases of the junction unmatched. The CDR3 loop spans 14 amino acids. CDR1 SGHVS and CDR2 FNYEAQ come from the germline V gene. In DNA form, the CDR3 reads TGTGCCAGCAGCTTCCGGGACAGGGGTCAGCCCCAGCATTTT. The encoded protein is CASSFRDRGQPQHF.

V and J are TRBV18 and TRBJ2-7; TRBD1 aligns across 7 bases. Germline V gene lookup returns CDR1 KGHSH and CDR2 LQKENI. This CDR3 spans 13 amino acids. V trimming: 3 bases; J trimming: 3 bases; junction bases outside the gene matches: 2. CDR3 residues: CASSPRQGYEQYF. CDR3 DNA: TGTGCCAGCTCACCGAGACAGGGCTACGAGCAGTACTTC. The whole variable domain, filled in from reference TRBV18 and TRBJ2-7, reads NAGVMQNPRHLVRRRGQEARLRCSPMKGHSHVYWYRQLPEEGLKFMVYLQKENIIDESGMPKERFSAEFPKEGPSILRIQQVVRGDSAAYFCASSPRQGYEQYFGPGTRLTVT.

The chain joins TRBV7-2 to TRBJ2-7; 10 bases fit TRBD2. Germline V gene data show CDR1 as SGHTA and CDR2 as FQGNSA. The trim removed 5 bases at V and 3 bases at J, leaving 4 bases unmatched. This CDR3 spans 14 amino acids. This chain's CDR3 is CASSLSGRVYEQYF. CDR3 nucleotide sequence: TGTGCCAGCAGCCTGAGCGGGAGGGTCTACGAGCAGTACTTC. Full variable domain (remainder filled in from reference TRBV7-2 and TRBJ2-7): GAGVSQSPSNKVTEKGKDVELRCDPISGHTALYWYRQSLGQGLEFLIYFQGNSAPDKSGLPSDRFSAERTGGSVSTLTIQRTQQEDSAVYLCASSLSGRVYEQYFGPGTRLTVT.

The CDR3 reads CASSQGRLNTEAFF. The CDR3 DNA follows: TGTGCCAGTAGTCAGGGACGGCTGAACACTGAAGCTTTCTTT. The chain carries TRBV19 and TRBJ1-1; D might be TRBD1 (5 bases). The CDR3 has 14 amino acids. The V end was cut by 5 bases, the J end by 0 bases, with 10 bases between. Per germline, CDR1 LNHDA and CDR2 SQIVND (reference sequence).

This clone was recorded only once. The chain is built from TRBV5-5 and TRBJ2-5, with D uncertain. CDR1 is SGHKS, CDR2 YYEKEE, per germline (reference sequence). The ends were cut back, 0 bases at V and 4 bases at J, with 4 bases in the middle. There are 12 residues in the CDR3. Written as DNA, the CDR3 is TGTGCCAGCAGCTTGGTGGGAGAGACCCAGTACTTC. Protein product: CASSLVGETQYF. The variable domain in full, with the rest retrieved from reference TRBV5-5 and TRBJ2-5, is DAGVTQSPTHLIKTRGQQVTLRCSPISGHKSVSWYQQVLGQGPQFIFQYYEKEERGRGNFPDRFSARQFPNYSSELNVNALLLGDSALYLCASSLVGETQYFGPGTRLLVL.

This clone appeared a few times. The genes are TRBV30 and TRBJ2-5; 8 positions agree with TRBD2. The CDR3 has 13 amino acids. J was trimmed by 7 bases and V by 1 base; bases with no gene match: 5. Germline V lookup: CDR1 GTSNPN, CDR2 SVGIG (reference sequence). CDR3 coding DNA: TGTGCCTGGAGTGGGACTAGCTACGGGACCCAGTACTTC. Translated: CAWSGTSYGTQYF.